This T cell receptor (beta chain) was obtained from a study of T-cell reconstitution after alpha-beta-depleted transplantation in children. CDR3 length: 14 residues. Germline-derived CDR1 and CDR2 are SQVTM and ANQGSEA. Losses at the gene ends were 8 bases for V and 2 bases for J; bases not matched to a gene: 10. Unique molecular identifiers were used to barcode this TCRbeta library. MiXCR, applied by TCRdb to the PCR reads, yields one record per CDR3 protein. The sample contains some 440,000 distinct CDR3 sequences, under 20% of which appear only once. This clonotype was observed a handful of times. Its target is unknown. Study outcomes and limitations: In some patients, recipient T cells and intrathymic progenitors surviving conditioning explained high day-60 diversity. Newly produced T cells mostly accounted for T-cell counts and diversity one year post-transplant. It was reported that alpha-beta T cells came from several hundred expanded graft clones (about two months after transplant).

This clonotype originated in a boy under two years old who had a stem cell transplant for Wiskott-Aldrich syndrome, so the T cells may come from the graft donor. This rearrangement joins TRBV29-1 to TRBJ2-3, with 7 bases that match TRBD1. Here the sequenced sample was PBMCs, mostly from graft donor cells, taken 360 days after TCRalphabeta/CD19-depleted stem cell transplant. DNA for the CDR3: TGCAGCCTAAACGGACAGGACCACACAGATACGCAGTATTTT. Translation gives CSLNGQDHTDTQYF.